This passage covers 18 T cell receptor beta chains from one sample sequenced in a study of fetal regulatory T cell absence and autoimmunity. Generated by immunoSEQ multiplex PCR, the TCRdb table keeps only in-frame clones and is missing some. Of about 95,000 clones detected, less than 80% appear once; the ten largest clones hold roughly 2%. Sequencing input: pancreas tissue. The receptor source for this set is a male donor with IPEX syndrome.

This clone has just a few counts. The rearrangement joins TRBV16 to TRBJ2-1; perhaps TRBD1 as D (6 bases). CDR1 and CDR2 from the germline V gene are KGHSY and FQNENV. The CDR3 is 14 residues long. Deletions cut 5 bases from V and 5 bases from J, with 13 bases between. The chain's CDR3 is CASSSTGFNNEQFF. Written as DNA, the CDR3 is TGTGCCAGCAGCAGTACAGGGTTCAACAATGAGCAGTTCTTC.

This clone was counted only a few times. J is TRBJ1-6 and V is TRBV27; D call uncertain. The ends were cut back, 3 bases at V and 6 bases at J, with 9 bases in the middle. The CDR3 totals 14 residues. From germline, CDR1 is MNHEY and CDR2 SMNVEV (reference sequence). The CDR3 is CASSLGGFNSPLHF. The CDR3 DNA reads TGTGCCAGCAGTTTGGGAGGGTTTAATTCACCCCTCCACTTT.

On this clone itself: At one end, the junction sequence differs from germline, possibly due to a read error. This chain links TRBV27 with TRBJ1-4; 10 bases match TRBD1. From germline, CDR1 is MNHEY and CDR2 SMNVEV (reference sequence). The CDR3 length is 18 residues. CDR3 in DNA: TGTGCCAGCAGTTTATCGGGGACAGGGGCGTCAACTAGTGAAAAACTGTTTTTT. This sequence encodes CASSLSGTGASTSEKLFF. Using reference TRBV27 and TRBJ1-4 for the parts outside the CDR3, the full variable domain is EAQVTQNPRYLITVTGKKLTVTCSQNMNHEYMSWYRQDPGLGLRQIYYSMNVEVTDKGDVPEGYKVSRKEKRNFPLILESPSPNQTSLYFCASSLSGTGASTSEKLFFGSGTQLSVL.

The chain carries TRBV5-1 and TRBJ2-7; D uncertain. Germline lookup yields CDR1 SGHRS and CDR2 YFSETQ. Between the trimmed V and J ends, which lost 1 base and 0 bases, there was a span of 8 bases. The CDR3 spans 14 residues. CDR3 sequence: CASSLTASSYEQYF. The CDR3 coding sequence is TGCGCCAGCAGCTTGACAGCTTCCTCCTACGAGCAGTACTTC.

The chain recombines TRBV13 with TRBJ2-1, with 9 bases matching TRBD2. The CDR3 runs 18 residues. Trimming removed 0 bases from V and 0 bases from J; junction bases left unmatched: 6. CDR1 and CDR2 from the germline V gene are PRHDT and FYEKMQ (reference sequence). CDR3 in DNA: TGTGCCAGCAGCTTAGGACGACTAGCGGTTAGCTCCTACAATGAGCAGTTCTTC. Its protein product is CASSLGRLAVSSYNEQFF.

On this clone itself: In the same sample, other DNA sequences code for this CDR3. The rearrangement joins TRBV7-8 to TRBJ1-2, with 7 nucleotides matching TRBD1. From germline, CDR1 is SGHVS and CDR2 FQNEAQ. J gave up 5 bases and V 5 bases, and 5 bases lay outside the gene matches. The CDR3 extends over 13 amino acids. The CDR3: CASSPGTVYGYTF. As DNA, the CDR3 is TGTGCCAGCAGCCCCGGGACAGTTTATGGCTACACCTTC.

This CDR3 is CASSIGAGNGYTF. The CDR3 bases are TGTGCCAGTAGTATTGGAGCGGGGAATGGCTACACCTTC. The V gene is TRBV19, the J gene TRBJ1-2; D is ambiguous. The germline gives CDR1 LNHDA, CDR2 SQIVND (reference sequence). The CDR3 is made up of 13 amino acids. Trimming took 3 bases from V and 6 from J, leaving 11 bases between them.

The chain combines TRBV7-9 with TRBJ2-1; D is unresolved. V lost 6 bases, J lost 10 bases, and 7 bases lay in between. Germline V gene lookup returns CDR1 SEHNR and CDR2 FQNEAQ (reference sequence). This CDR3 region has 10 residues. The CDR3 loop is CASRLGEQFF. CDR3 nucleotides: TGTGCCAGCAGGCTCGGGGAGCAGTTCTTC.

The chain uses TRBV27 and TRBJ2-1, with 10 bases that match TRBD2. Germline loops: CDR1 MNHEY, CDR2 SMNVEV (reference sequence). CDR3 length: 16 amino acids. The trim removed 3 bases at V and 3 bases at J, leaving 5 bases unmatched. This CDR3 reads CASSLVASGSYNEQFF. For the CDR3, the DNA is TGTGCCAGCAGTTTGGTTGCTAGCGGGAGCTACAATGAGCAGTTCTTC.

V usage is TRBV7-8 and J usage is TRBJ2-7; D is unclear. CDR3 size: 11 residues. V lost 5 bases to trimming and J lost 2 bases, with 4 bases between them. Per the germline V gene, CDR1 is SGHVS and CDR2 is FQNEAQ. CDR3: CASSGAYEQYF. The CDR3 DNA reads as TGTGCCAGCAGCGGGGCCTACGAGCAGTACTTC.

The rearrangement links TRBV7-8 to TRBJ2-4, with 10 bases fitting TRBD1. Germline V lookup: CDR1 SGHVS, CDR2 FQNEAQ. There are 16 residues in the CDR3. V shed 5 bases, J shed 7 bases, and the junction held 11 bases outside the gene matches. The CDR3 loop is CASSAPGTGAWNIQYF. CDR3 DNA: TGTGCCAGCAGCGCTCCCGGGACAGGGGCGTGGAACATTCAGTACTTC.

This clone occurred once. The chain carries TRBV7-8 and TRBJ2-7; no firm D call. V was shortened by 3 bases and J by 2 bases, with 26 bases between the two germline ends. Germline CDR1 reads SGHVS; CDR2 reads FQNEAQ. This CDR3 has 19 residues. In DNA, the CDR3 is TGTGCCAGCAGCTTCCGGCCCGGGCCTACCCCTACCAGTCCCTACGAGCAGTACTTC. Amino acids: CASSFRPGPTPTSPYEQYF.

The genes are TRBV10-2 and TRBJ2-4, with D maybe TRBD1 (6 bases). V lost 8 bases, J lost 0 bases, and 17 bases lay in between. Germline V gives CDR1 WSHSY, CDR2 SAAADI. This CDR3 region has 16 residues. DNA of the CDR3: TGCGCCAGCGGGGACACGGAACCCCTAGCCAAAAACATTCAGTACTTC. It encodes CASGDTEPLAKNIQYF.

This clone was recorded only once. The chain recombines TRBV19 with TRBJ2-6, with TRBD2 identical over 13 bases. Germline assignment: CDR1 LNHDA and CDR2 SQIVND (reference sequence). The V and J ends lost 2 bases and 5 bases, in that order; junction bases with no gene match: 12. The CDR3 runs 20 residues. The CDR3 DNA is TGTGCCAGTAGTATATCTCTCCGGACTAGCGGGAGTTCCAGGGCCAACGTCCTGACTTTC. Translation gives CASSISLRTSGSSRANVLTF.

The table lists this clone with a few counts. This chain links TRBV5-3 with TRBJ1-5; D not certain. TRBV5-3 belongs to the ORF category, with a function that is uncertain. The V end lost 0 bases, the J end lost 0 bases, and 13 bases lay between the germline ends. The length of the CDR3 is 17 residues. CDR3 sequence reads: CARSLAGRLFSNQPQHF. The CDR3 DNA is TGTGCCAGAAGCTTGGCCGGTCGGCTTTTTAGCAATCAGCCCCAGCATTTT.

The gene calls are TRBV11-2 and TRBJ1-3; D is undetermined. Germline CDR1 reads SGHAT; CDR2 reads FQNNGV. The germline V and J ends were trimmed by 1 base and 0 bases, with 13 bases remaining between them. The CDR3 contains 17 residues. CDR3 sequence: CASSLVPAGRSGNTIYF. As DNA, the CDR3 is TGTGCCAGCAGCTTAGTCCCTGCAGGACGCTCTGGAAACACCATATATTTT. Drawing the rest from reference TRBV11-2 and TRBJ1-3, the complete variable domain is EAGVAQSPRYKIIEKRQSVAFWCNPISGHATLYWYQQILGQGPKLLIQFQNNGVVDDSQLPKDRFSAERLKGVDSTLKIQPAKLEDSAVYLCASSLVPAGRSGNTIYFGEGSWLTVV.

This clone came up many times. The chain carries TRBV18 and TRBJ2-1, with 13 nucleotides matching TRBD2. Per the germline V gene, CDR1 is KGHSH and CDR2 is LQKENI. V shed 3 bases, J shed 4 bases, and the junction held 0 bases outside the gene matches. This CDR3 contains 15 residues. CDR3 sequence (DNA): TGTGCCAGCTCACCGGGACTAGCGGGGTACAATGAGCAGTTCTTC. This sequence encodes CASSPGLAGYNEQFF. Full variable domain (outside the CDR3, taken from reference TRBV18 and TRBJ2-1): NAGVMQNPRHLVRRRGQEARLRCSPMKGHSHVYWYRQLPEEGLKFMVYLQKENIIDESGMPKERFSAEFPKEGPSILRIQQVVRGDSAAYFCASSPGLAGYNEQFFGPGTRLTVL.

A few counts support this clone. The rearrangement links TRBV30 to TRBJ1-2; unclear D gene. There are 12 residues in the CDR3. Germline CDR1 and CDR2: GTSNPN and SVGIG (reference sequence). Trimming took 2 bases from V and 4 from J, leaving 8 bases between them. This chain's CDR3 is CAWSLELYGYTF. Here the CDR3 DNA reads TGTGCCTGGAGTTTGGAACTCTATGGCTACACCTTC.